The next 20 T cell receptor beta chains were all read from a single sample in a study of blood T cell repertoires in COVID-19. Method: immunoSEQ multiplex PCR; TCRdb's copy keeps in-frame clones and lacks some. Among over 250,000 clones listed, approximately 78% were seen once. The sample was PBMCs or T cells enriched from blood (not recorded which). Receptor source: a man aged 35-49 years who had been exposed to COVID-19.

J is TRBJ1-2 and V is TRBV21-1; TRBD1, as called in the table, went unchecked against the DNA. TRBV21-1 is assigned pseudogene status. CDR3 size: 14 residues. CDR3 DNA sequence: TGTGCCAGCATACAGGGTTATGCTAACTATGGCTACACCTTC. Translated, it gives CASIQGYANYGYTF.

V and J are TRBV9 and TRBJ2-1, with 8 bases lining up with TRBD2. The germline CDR1 and CDR2 sequences are SGDLS and YYNGEE. V shed 3 bases and J 0 bases; nucleotides not matched to a gene: 14. The CDR3 consists of 19 residues. CDR3 nucleotides: TGTGCCAGCAGCGCCCCCGGCGGGAGGACCTTAAGCTCCTACAATGAGCAGTTCTTC. It yields the protein CASSAPGGRTLSSYNEQFF.

V gene TRBV11-1 combines with J gene TRBJ2-7; D unresolved. There are 11 residues in the CDR3. Germline values: CDR1 SGHAT, CDR2 FQDESV (reference sequence). The V end was cut by 6 bases, the J end by 7 bases, with 10 bases between. The CDR3 loop is CASRRAREQYF. CDR3 nucleotides: TGTGCCAGCAGACGTGCTCGGGAGCAGTACTTC. Using reference TRBV11-1 and TRBJ2-7 for the parts outside the CDR3, the full variable domain is EAEVAQSPRYKITEKSQAVAFWCDPISGHATLYWYRQILGQGPELLVQFQDESVVDDSQLPKDRFSAERLKGVDSTLKIQPAELGDSAMYLCASRRAREQYFGPGTRLTVT.

This clone was seen once. The gene calls are TRBV3-1 (or the pseudogene TRBV3-2) and TRBJ1-1, with 7 nucleotides matching TRBD1. J lost 5 bases, V lost 1 base, and 10 bases had no gene match. CDR1 is LGHDT and CDR2 is YNNKEL in the germline V gene (reference sequence). The CDR3 is 16 amino acids. This CDR3 is CASSQVVRTGQTEAFF. As DNA, the CDR3 is TGTGCCAGCAGCCAAGTAGTACGGACAGGACAAACTGAAGCTTTCTTT.

This clone was counted once. The chain recombines TRBV6-2 or TRBV6-3 with TRBJ2-7; D might be TRBD1 (6 bases). This CDR3 contains 12 residues. Germline-derived CDR1 and CDR2 are MNHEY and SVGEGT. Between the trimmed V and J ends, which lost 5 bases and 4 bases, there was a span of 9 bases. CDR3 coding DNA: TGTGCCAGCAGTAACAGGGTGTACGAGCAGTACTTC. It translates to CASSNRVYEQYF.

This clone showed up just once. The chain combines TRBV27 with TRBJ1-1; TRBD1 is a possible D gene (5 bases). The germline CDR1 and CDR2 sequences are MNHEY and SMNVEV (reference sequence). Trimming removed 6 bases from V and 3 bases from J, with 11 bases in between. This CDR3 region has 13 residues. In DNA form, the CDR3 reads TGTGCCAGCAGGACTCAGGGATACACTGAAGCTTTCTTT. It translates to CASRTQGYTEAFF.

This chain links TRBV19 with TRBJ1-2; 8 bases align to TRBD1. The CDR3 covers 14 residues. Germline CDR1 and CDR2: LNHDA and SQIVND (reference sequence). The trim removed 6 bases at V and 4 bases at J, leaving 7 bases unmatched. CDR3 in amino acids: CASRRDRGSYGYTF. For the CDR3, the DNA is TGTGCCAGTAGGCGAGACAGGGGTAGCTATGGCTACACCTTC.

The rearrangement uses TRBV6-6 and TRBJ1-5, with TRBD1 matching 12 bases. J gave up 5 bases and V 8 bases, and 7 bases lay outside the gene matches. Germline loops: CDR1 MNHNY, CDR2 SVGAGI (reference sequence). CDR3 size: 15 residues. CDR3 nucleotide sequence: TGTGCCAGCTGGGGGACAGGGGGCCAGGATCAGCCCCAGCATTTT. Translation gives CASWGTGGQDQPQHF.

V is TRBV5-1 and J is TRBJ2-2; possibly TRBD2 for D (5 bases). Per germline, CDR1 SGHRS and CDR2 YFSETQ. V was shortened by 2 bases and J by 1 base, with 21 bases between the two germline ends. This CDR3 has 19 residues. This CDR3 reads CASSFGKKGAAQNTGELFF. The CDR3 region has the DNA TGCGCCAGCAGCTTTGGTAAGAAGGGAGCGGCTCAGAACACCGGGGAGCTGTTTTTT.

The genes are TRBV6-5 and TRBJ2-7; 8 nucleotides agree with TRBD1. V dropped 6 bases and J dropped 1; count of bases not matched to a gene: 5. This CDR3 has 14 residues. Per germline, CDR1 MNHEY and CDR2 SVGAGI. CDR3 DNA: TGTGCCAGCAGAATGTACAGGGGGTCCTACGAGCAGTACTTC. This gives the protein CASRMYRGSYEQYF.

V usage is TRBV9 and J usage is TRBJ2-5, with no clear D. V was cut by 0 bases and J by 5 bases, with 17 bases left in between. The CDR3 sequence is 16 residues long. Per germline, CDR1 SGDLS and CDR2 YYNGEE. In DNA form, the CDR3 reads TGTGCCAGCAGCGTAGCTGGCGGCGCCGGGTCGGAGACCCAGTACTTC. It specifies CASSVAGGAGSETQYF. Variable domain in full (rest from reference TRBV9 and TRBJ2-5): DSGVTQTPKHLITATGQRVTLRCSPRSGDLSVYWYQQSLDQGLQFLIQYYNGEERAKGNILERFSAQQFPDLHSELNLSSLELGDSALYFCASSVAGGAGSETQYFGPGTRLLVL.

The V and J genes are TRBV5-1 and TRBJ1-4; tentative D call: TRBD1 (6 bases). The V end lost 1 base, the J end lost 8 bases, and 15 bases lay between the germline ends. The CDR3 consists of 15 residues. Per the germline V gene, CDR1 is SGHRS and CDR2 is YFSETQ. CDR3 coding DNA: TGCGCCAGCAGCTTGACGGGCAAGACAGGAGAAAAACTGTTTTTT. It specifies CASSLTGKTGEKLFF.

This chain links TRBV5-4 with TRBJ2-1; TRBD2 matches 9 bases. The CDR3 covers 18 residues. V dropped 0 bases and J dropped 0; count of bases not matched to a gene: 7. Germline CDR1 SGHNT, CDR2 YYREEE (reference sequence). This CDR3 reads CASSLGAGGFPSYNEQFF. The CDR3 coding sequence is TGTGCCAGCAGCTTGGGGGCGGGAGGGTTTCCCTCCTACAATGAGCAGTTCTTC.

The sample holds many counts of this clone. V gene TRBV7-3 combines with J gene TRBJ2-1; TRBD1 might be the D (5 bases). Germline V gives CDR1 SGHTA, CDR2 FQGTGA. This CDR3 has 13 residues. Trimming stripped 7 bases from V and 9 bases from J, with 16 bases between. CDR3 sequence reads: CASTMVGRGEQFF. CDR3 in DNA: TGTGCCAGCACCATGGTGGGGCGCGGTGAGCAGTTCTTC.

The V gene is TRBV30, the J gene TRBJ2-1; the D is unclear. Deletions cut 2 bases from V and 8 bases from J, with 7 bases between. Germline CDR1 reads GTSNPN; CDR2 reads SVGIG (reference sequence). The CDR3 contains 11 residues. The CDR3 spells CAWSSRDEQFF. DNA for the CDR3: TGTGCCTGGAGTTCACGGGATGAGCAGTTCTTC.

This clone was seen at least ten times. The rearrangement uses TRBV7-9 and TRBJ1-2; 11 bases are shared with TRBD1. The length of the CDR3 is 18 residues. Germline values: CDR1 SEHNR, CDR2 FQNEAQ (reference sequence). The ends lost 8 bases at V and 5 bases at J; junction bases unmatched: 19. The CDR3 spells CASLRSAGQGVVGYGYTF. As DNA, the CDR3 is TGTGCCAGCCTCAGATCGGCGGGACAGGGGGTAGTTGGGTATGGCTACACCTTC.

This clone was counted only a few times. The chain joins TRBV30 to TRBJ1-1; 9 positions agree with TRBD1. The CDR3 is made up of 20 amino acids. V shed 1 base and J 2 bases; nucleotides not matched to a gene: 20. Germline-derived CDR1 and CDR2 are GTSNPN and SVGIG (reference sequence). This CDR3 reads CAWSADPWDRVRSGNTEAFF. The DNA for the CDR3 is TGTGCCTGGAGTGCCGACCCCTGGGACAGGGTTCGGAGTGGAAACACTGAAGCTTTCTTT. The full variable domain, rest sourced from reference TRBV30 and TRBJ1-1, is SQTIHQWPATLVQPVGSPLSLECTVEGTSNPNLYWYRQAAGRGLQLLFYSVGIGQISSEVPQNLSASRPQDRQFILSSKKLLLSDSGFYLCAWSADPWDRVRSGNTEAFFGQGTRLTVV.

The V gene is TRBV27, the J gene TRBJ1-6; D may be TRBD1 (6 bases). This CDR3 has 16 residues. Germline assignment: CDR1 MNHEY and CDR2 SMNVEV (reference sequence). Trimming stripped 5 bases from V and 0 bases from J, with 11 bases between. CDR3 DNA sequence: TGTGCCAGCAGTGAGGACAGCCGCTCCTATAATTCACCCCTCCACTTT. The encoded protein is CASSEDSRSYNSPLHF.

V is TRBV5-1 and J is TRBJ1-6; TRBD1 might be the D (5 bases). CDR1 is SGHRS, CDR2 YFSETQ, per germline. The V end lost 4 bases, the J end lost 12 bases, and 23 bases lay between the germline ends. This CDR3 is built from 16 residues. CDR3 protein: CASSPRVGGDVQPLHF. CDR3 DNA: TGCGCCAGCAGCCCACGAGTCGGGGGTGATGTGCAACCCCTCCACTTT.

J is TRBJ1-4 and V is TRBV30, with D uncertain. Germline assignment: CDR1 GTSNPN and CDR2 SVGIG (reference sequence). V was cut by 5 bases and J by 0 bases, with 4 bases left in between. The CDR3 is 12 amino acids. CDR3 in DNA: TGTGCCTGGGCGGCAACTAATGAAAAACTGTTTTTT. Amino acids: CAWAATNEKLFF. The whole variable domain, filled in from reference TRBV30 and TRBJ1-4, reads SQTIHQWPATLVQPVGSPLSLECTVEGTSNPNLYWYRQAAGRGLQLLFYSVGIGQISSEVPQNLSASRPQDRQFILSSKKLLLSDSGFYLCAWAATNEKLFFGSGTQLSVL.